This TCR beta chain was sequenced during a study of T cell responses to AZD1222 COVID-19 vaccine. Study-wide findings and caveats: Researchers report vaccine-associated CD4 TCRs spanning spike, with dominance at 160-218 and 743-854. Repertoire sampling occurred only after the peak T cell response.

To note about this clone: Antigen specificity is unknown.

Profiled with immunoSEQ multiplex PCR; TCRdb holds only in-frame clones, not every one. The profile shows 150,000 or so clones, 90% to 95% of them singletons. V was clipped by 5 bases and J by 6 bases, with 17 bases between them. In germline, CDR1 is SNHLY, CDR2 FYNNEI. The CDR3 sequence is 14 residues long. This receptor was taken from an adult in good health. The chain is built from TRBV2 and TRBJ2-7, with D unclear. Sequencing was performed on peripheral blood, taken on day 0 of AZD1222 vaccination. The CDR3 region is CASSRFTSFSEQYF. The CDR3, as DNA: TGTGCCAGCAGTAGATTCACCTCCTTTAGCGAGCAGTACTTC.